This entry features one T cell receptor (beta chain) sequence. The Seattle patients, enrolled during active infection, were followed longitudinally. Profiling relied on immunoSEQ multiplex PCR, and the TCRdb table lists in-frame clones only, not all of them. The sample records about 340,000 clones, about nine tenths being singletons. Germline assignment: CDR1 SGHNT and CDR2 YYREEE (reference sequence). Trimming removed 4 bases from V and 0 bases from J; junction bases left unmatched: 10. This CDR3 region has 16 residues. This sample is drawn from a study of blood T cell repertoires in COVID-19. Study as a whole: Acute and convalescent COVID-19 specimens originated in the United States, Italy and Spain. PBMCs, B-cell-depleted T cells, or T cells provided the cDNA or gDNA that made up the material.

The chain links TRBV5-4 to TRBJ2-7, with 7 bases identical to TRBD1. The sample taken for sequencing was peripheral blood. The TCR comes from an older woman with COVID-19, enrolled during active disease. The CDR3 protein is CASSPSARQGSYEQYF. The CDR3 DNA reads TGTGCCAGCAGCCCCTCGGCGCGACAGGGCTCCTACGAGCAGTACTTC.